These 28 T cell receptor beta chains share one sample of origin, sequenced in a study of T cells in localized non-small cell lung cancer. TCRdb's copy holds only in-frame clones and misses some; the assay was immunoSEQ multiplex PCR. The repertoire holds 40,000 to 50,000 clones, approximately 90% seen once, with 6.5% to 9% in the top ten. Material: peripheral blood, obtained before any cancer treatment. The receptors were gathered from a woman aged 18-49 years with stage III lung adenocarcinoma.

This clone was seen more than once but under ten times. The CDR3 loop is CASSTRTGHSYNEQFF. The DNA of the CDR3 is TGTGCCAGCAGCACCCGGACAGGGCACTCCTACAATGAGCAGTTCTTC. V and J are TRBV13 and TRBJ2-1; 8 nucleotides agree with TRBD1. Unmatched junction bases numbered 6, after V lost 5 bases and J lost 0 bases. The CDR3 length is 16 residues. Germline V gives CDR1 PRHDT, CDR2 FYEKMQ (reference sequence).

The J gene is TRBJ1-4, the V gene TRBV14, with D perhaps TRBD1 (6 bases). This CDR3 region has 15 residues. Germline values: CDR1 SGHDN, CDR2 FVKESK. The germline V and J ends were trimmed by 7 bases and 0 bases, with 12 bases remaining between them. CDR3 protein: CASTRGGATNEKLFF. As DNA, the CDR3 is TGTGCCAGCACTCGAGGGGGAGCAACTAATGAAAAACTGTTTTTT.

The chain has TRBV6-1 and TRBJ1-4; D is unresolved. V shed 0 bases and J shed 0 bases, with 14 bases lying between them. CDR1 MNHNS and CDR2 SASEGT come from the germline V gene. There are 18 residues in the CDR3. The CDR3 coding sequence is TGTGCCAGCAGTGAAGCGCTGGGGTTAAGTGCAACTAATGAAAAACTGTTTTTT. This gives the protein CASSEALGLSATNEKLFF.

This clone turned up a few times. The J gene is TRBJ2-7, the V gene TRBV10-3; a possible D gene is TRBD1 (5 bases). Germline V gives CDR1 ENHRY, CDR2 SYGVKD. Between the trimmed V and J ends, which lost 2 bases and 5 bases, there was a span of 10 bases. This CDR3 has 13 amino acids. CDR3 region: CAISEDLGHEQYF. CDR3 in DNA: TGTGCCATCAGTGAGGACCTGGGGCACGAGCAGTACTTC.

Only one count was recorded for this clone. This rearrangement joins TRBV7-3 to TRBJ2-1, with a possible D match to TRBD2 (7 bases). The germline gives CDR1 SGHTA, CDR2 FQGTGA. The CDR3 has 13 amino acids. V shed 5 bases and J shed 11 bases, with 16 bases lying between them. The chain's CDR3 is CASSQSKGGKQFF. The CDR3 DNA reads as TGTGCCAGCAGCCAATCCAAGGGGGGGAAGCAGTTCTTC.

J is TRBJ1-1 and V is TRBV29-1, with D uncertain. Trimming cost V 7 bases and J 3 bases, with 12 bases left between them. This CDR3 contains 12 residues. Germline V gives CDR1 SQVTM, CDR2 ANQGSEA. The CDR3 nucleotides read TGCAGCGCCCTGGACGGTTACACTGAAGCTTTCTTT. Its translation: CSALDGYTEAFF.

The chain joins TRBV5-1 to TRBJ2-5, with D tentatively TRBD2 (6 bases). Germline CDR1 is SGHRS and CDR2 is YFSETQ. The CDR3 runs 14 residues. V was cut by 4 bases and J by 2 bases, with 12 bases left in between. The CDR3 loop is CASSPRGAQETQYF. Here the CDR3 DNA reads TGCGCCAGCAGCCCTCGCGGGGCGCAAGAGACCCAGTACTTC.

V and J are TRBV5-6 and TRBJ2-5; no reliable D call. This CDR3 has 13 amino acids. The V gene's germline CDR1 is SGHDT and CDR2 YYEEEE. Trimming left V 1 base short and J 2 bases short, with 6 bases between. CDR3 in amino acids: CASSLMLQETQYF. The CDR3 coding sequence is TGTGCCAGCAGCTTGATGTTACAAGAGACCCAGTACTTC. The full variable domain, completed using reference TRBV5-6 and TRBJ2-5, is DAGVTQSPTHLIKTRGQQVTLRCSPKSGHDTVSWYQQALGQGPQFIFQYYEEEERQRGNFPDRFSGHQFPNYSSELNVNALLLGDSALYLCASSLMLQETQYFGPGTRLLVL.

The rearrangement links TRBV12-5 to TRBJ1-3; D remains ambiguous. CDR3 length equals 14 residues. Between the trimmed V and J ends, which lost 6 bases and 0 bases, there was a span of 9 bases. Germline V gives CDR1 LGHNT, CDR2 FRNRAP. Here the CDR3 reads CASGQPSSGNTIYF. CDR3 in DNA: TGTGCTAGTGGCCAACCCAGCTCTGGAAACACCATATATTTT.

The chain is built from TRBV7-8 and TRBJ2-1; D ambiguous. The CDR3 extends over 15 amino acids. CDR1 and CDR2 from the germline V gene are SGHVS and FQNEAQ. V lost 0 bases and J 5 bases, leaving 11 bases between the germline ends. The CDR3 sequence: CASSLASSPHNEQFF. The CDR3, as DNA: TGTGCCAGCAGCTTAGCTAGTTCCCCTCACAATGAGCAGTTCTTC.

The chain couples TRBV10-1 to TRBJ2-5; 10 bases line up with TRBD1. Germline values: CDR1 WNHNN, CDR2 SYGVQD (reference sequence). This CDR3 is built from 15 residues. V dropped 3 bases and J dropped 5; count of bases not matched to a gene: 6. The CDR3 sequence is CASSDGGTGDETQYF. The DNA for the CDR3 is TGCGCCAGCAGTGATGGGGGGACAGGGGATGAGACCCAGTACTTC.

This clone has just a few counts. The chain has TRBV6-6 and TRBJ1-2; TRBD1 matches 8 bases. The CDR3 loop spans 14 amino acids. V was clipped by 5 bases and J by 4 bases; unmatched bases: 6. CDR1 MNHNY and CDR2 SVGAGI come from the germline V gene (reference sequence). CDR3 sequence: CASSGTGGSYGYTF. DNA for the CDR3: TGTGCCAGCAGTGGGACAGGAGGCAGCTATGGCTACACCTTC.

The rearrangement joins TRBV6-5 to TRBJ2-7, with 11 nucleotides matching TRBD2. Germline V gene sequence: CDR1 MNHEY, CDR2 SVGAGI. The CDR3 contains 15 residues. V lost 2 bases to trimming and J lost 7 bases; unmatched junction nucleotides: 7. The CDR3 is CASSYALAGGGEQYF. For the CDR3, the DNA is TGTGCCAGCAGTTACGCGCTAGCGGGGGGCGGTGAGCAGTACTTC.

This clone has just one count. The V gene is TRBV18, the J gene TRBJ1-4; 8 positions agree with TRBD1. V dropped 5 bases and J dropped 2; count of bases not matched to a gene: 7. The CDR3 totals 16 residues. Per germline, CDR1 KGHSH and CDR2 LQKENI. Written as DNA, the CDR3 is TGTGCCAGCTCAATAACGACAGGGGCGACTAATGAAAAACTGTTTTTT. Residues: CASSITTGATNEKLFF.

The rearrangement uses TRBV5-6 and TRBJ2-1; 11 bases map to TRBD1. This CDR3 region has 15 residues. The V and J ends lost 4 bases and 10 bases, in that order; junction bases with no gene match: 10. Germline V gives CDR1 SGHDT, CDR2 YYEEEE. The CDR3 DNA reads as TGTGCCAGCAGCGACGGGACAGGGGGTCTCAAGGAGCAGTTCTTC. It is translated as CASSDGTGGLKEQFF. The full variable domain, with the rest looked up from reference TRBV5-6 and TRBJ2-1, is DAGVTQSPTHLIKTRGQQVTLRCSPKSGHDTVSWYQQALGQGPQFIFQYYEEEERQRGNFPDRFSGHQFPNYSSELNVNALLLGDSALYLCASSDGTGGLKEQFFGPGTRLTVL.

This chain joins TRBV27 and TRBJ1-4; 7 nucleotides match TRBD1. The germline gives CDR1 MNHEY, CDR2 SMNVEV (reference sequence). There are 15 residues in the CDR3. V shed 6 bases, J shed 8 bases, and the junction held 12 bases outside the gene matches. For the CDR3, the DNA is TGTGCCAGCAGCCCCCCGGGACAGCAGGACGAAAAACTGTTTTTT. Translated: CASSPPGQQDEKLFF.

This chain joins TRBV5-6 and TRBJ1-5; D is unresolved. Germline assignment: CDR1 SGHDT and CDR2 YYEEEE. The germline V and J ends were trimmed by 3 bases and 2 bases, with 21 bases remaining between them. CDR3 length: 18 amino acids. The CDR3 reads CASSSSKGIKSRNQPQHF. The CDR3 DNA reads TGTGCCAGCAGCTCATCCAAAGGGATTAAATCCCGCAATCAGCCCCAGCATTTT.

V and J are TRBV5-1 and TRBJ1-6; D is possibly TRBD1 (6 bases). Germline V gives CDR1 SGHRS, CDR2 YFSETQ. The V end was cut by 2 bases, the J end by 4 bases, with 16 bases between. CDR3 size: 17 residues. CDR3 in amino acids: CASSLTGISQYNSPLHF. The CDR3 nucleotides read TGCGCCAGCAGCTTAACAGGGATAAGCCAATATAATTCACCCCTCCACTTT.

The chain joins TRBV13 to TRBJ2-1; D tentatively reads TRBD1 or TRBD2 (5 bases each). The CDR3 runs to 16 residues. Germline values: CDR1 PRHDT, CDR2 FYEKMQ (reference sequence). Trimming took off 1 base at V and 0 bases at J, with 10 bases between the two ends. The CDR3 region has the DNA TGTGCCAGCAGCTTAGAGAGGGGCCGCTCCTACAATGAGCAGTTCTTC. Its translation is CASSLERGRSYNEQFF. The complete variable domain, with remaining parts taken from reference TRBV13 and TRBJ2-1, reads AAGVIQSPRHLIKEKRETATLKCYPIPRHDTVYWYQQGPGQDPQFLISFYEKMQSDKGSIPDRFSAQQFSDYHSELNMSSLELGDSALYFCASSLERGRSYNEQFFGPGTRLTVL.

CDR3 DNA sequence: TGCGCCAGCAGCTTGGATAGACAATTTTTCTATGGCTACACCTTC. Protein: CASSLDRQFFYGYTF. This chain joins TRBV5-1 and TRBJ1-2; D is unresolved. The CDR3 is made up of 15 amino acids. CDR1 is SGHRS, CDR2 YFSETQ, per germline. Trimming left V 0 bases short and J 4 bases short, with 13 bases between.

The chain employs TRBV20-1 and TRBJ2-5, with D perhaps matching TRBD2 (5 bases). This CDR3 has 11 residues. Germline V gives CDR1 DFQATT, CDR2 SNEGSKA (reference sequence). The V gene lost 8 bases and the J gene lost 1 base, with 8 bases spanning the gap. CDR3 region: CSFGGQETQYF. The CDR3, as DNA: TGCAGTTTCGGAGGCCAAGAGACCCAGTACTTC.

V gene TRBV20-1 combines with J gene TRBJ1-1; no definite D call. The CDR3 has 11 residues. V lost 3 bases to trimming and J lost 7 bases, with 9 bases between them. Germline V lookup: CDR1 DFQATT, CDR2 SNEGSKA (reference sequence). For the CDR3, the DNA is TGCAGTGCTAGTAGGCGCAGTGAAGCTTTCTTT. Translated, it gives CSASRRSEAFF.

CDR3: CASSLVPGQIQETQYF. In DNA, the CDR3 is TGCGCCAGCAGCTTGGTGCCGGGACAGATCCAAGAGACCCAGTACTTC. The gene calls are TRBV5-1 and TRBJ2-5, with 7 bases fitting TRBD1. Germline trimming cut 0 bases from V and 1 base from J; bases unmatched to any gene: 6. This CDR3 spans 16 amino acids. From germline, CDR1 is SGHRS and CDR2 YFSETQ.

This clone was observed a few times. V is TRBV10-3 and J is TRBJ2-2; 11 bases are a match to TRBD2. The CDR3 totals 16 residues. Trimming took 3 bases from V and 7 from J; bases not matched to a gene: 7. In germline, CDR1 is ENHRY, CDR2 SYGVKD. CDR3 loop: CAISDTSGGFSGELFF. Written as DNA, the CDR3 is TGTGCCATCAGTGACACTAGCGGGGGATTCAGCGGGGAGCTGTTTTTT.

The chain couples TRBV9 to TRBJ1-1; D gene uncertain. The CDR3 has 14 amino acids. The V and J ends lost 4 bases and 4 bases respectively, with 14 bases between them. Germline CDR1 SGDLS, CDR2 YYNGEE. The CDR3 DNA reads TGTGCCAGCAGCCCCGATCGTGTGCGCACTGAAGCTTTCTTT. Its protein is CASSPDRVRTEAFF.

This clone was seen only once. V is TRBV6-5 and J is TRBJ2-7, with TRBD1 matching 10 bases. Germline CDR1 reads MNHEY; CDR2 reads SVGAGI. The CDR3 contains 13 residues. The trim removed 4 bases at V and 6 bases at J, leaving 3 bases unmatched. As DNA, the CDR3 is TGTGCCAGCAGTTCGACAGGGGGCGGCGAGCAGTACTTC. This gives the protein CASSSTGGGEQYF.

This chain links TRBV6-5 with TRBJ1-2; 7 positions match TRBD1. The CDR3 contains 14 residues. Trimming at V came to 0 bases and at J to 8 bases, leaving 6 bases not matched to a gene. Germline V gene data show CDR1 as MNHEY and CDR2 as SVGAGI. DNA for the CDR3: TGTGCCAGCAGTTACTCGGAGGGGGCGCAAGGCTACACCTTC. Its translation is CASSYSEGAQGYTF.

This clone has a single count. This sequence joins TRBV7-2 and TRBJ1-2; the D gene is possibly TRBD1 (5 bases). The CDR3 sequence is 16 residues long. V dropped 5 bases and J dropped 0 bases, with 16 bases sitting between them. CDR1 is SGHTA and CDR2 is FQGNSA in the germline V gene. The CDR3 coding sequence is TGTGCCAGCAGCATTGAACAGGACGTAGCTAACTATGGCTACACCTTC. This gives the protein CASSIEQDVANYGYTF.